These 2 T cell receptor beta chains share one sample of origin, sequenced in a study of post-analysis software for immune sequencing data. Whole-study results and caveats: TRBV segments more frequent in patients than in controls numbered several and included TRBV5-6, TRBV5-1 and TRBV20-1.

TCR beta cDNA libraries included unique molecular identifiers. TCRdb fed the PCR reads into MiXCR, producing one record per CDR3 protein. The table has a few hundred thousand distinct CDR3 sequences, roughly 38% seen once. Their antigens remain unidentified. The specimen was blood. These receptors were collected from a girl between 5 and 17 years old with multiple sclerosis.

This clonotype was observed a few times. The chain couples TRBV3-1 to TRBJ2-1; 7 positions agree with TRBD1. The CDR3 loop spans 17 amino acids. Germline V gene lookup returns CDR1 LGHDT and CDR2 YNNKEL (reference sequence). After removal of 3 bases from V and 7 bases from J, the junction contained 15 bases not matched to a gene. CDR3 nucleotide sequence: TGTGCCAGCAGCCATCGTTATCGGGACAGAAGTAGGAATGAGCAGTTCTTC. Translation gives CASSHRYRDRSRNEQFF.

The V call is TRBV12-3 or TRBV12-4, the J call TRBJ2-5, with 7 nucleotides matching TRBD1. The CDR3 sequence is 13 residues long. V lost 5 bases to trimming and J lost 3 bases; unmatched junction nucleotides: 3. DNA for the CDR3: TGTGCCAGCAGTAAGGGACAGAAAGAGACCCAGTACTTC. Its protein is CASSKGQKETQYF.